This T cell receptor (beta chain) was found in a study of blood T cell repertoires in COVID-19. Here immunoSEQ multiplex PCR was the method, and the copy in TCRdb shows in-frame clones only, minus some. The repertoire has roughly 120,000 clones, around 86% of them found once; the top ten carry about 5.7%. The CDR3 totals 13 residues. Between the trimmed V and J ends, which lost 5 bases and 9 bases, there was a span of 11 bases. Germline-derived CDR1 and CDR2 are SEHNR and FQNEAQ (reference sequence). Material: peripheral blood. The TCR originated in a human donor in a cohort sampled during active COVID-19. This chain connects TRBV7-9 to TRBJ1-6; possible D gene TRBD1, 5 bases. CDR3 region: CASSADGGSPLHF. The CDR3 DNA sequence: TGTGCCAGCAGCGCGGACGGGGGTTCACCCCTCCACTTT. The full variable domain, rest sourced from reference TRBV7-9 and TRBJ1-6, is DTGVSQNPRHKITKRGQNVTFRCDPISEHNRLYWYRQTLGQGPEFLTYFQNEAQLEKSRLLSDRFSAERPKGSFSTLEIQRTEQGDSAMYLCASSADGGSPLHFGNGTRLTVT.